The 15 T cell receptor beta chains in this list originate from one sample, sequenced in a study of brain T cells in children with intractable seizures. TCRdb keeps only in-frame clones here, not all; method: immunoSEQ multiplex PCR. Of 80,000 or so clones listed, under 95% are singletons. The source material was peripheral blood, sampled at surgery. Receptors originate from a boy younger than two with tuberous sclerosis and intractable seizures.

V and J are TRBV7-2 and TRBJ2-7; D is undetermined. The CDR3 totals 13 residues. In germline, CDR1 is SGHTA, CDR2 FQGNSA. The ends were cut back, 2 bases at V and 2 bases at J, with 7 bases in the middle. The CDR3 sequence: CASSLYTAYEQYF. The CDR3 DNA follows: TGTGCCAGCAGCTTATATACGGCCTACGAGCAGTACTTC. Full variable domain (missing parts from reference TRBV7-2 and TRBJ2-7): GAGVSQSPSNKVTEKGKDVELRCDPISGHTALYWYRQSLGQGLEFLIYFQGNSAPDKSGLPSDRFSAERTGGSVSTLTIQRTQQEDSAVYLCASSLYTAYEQYFGPGTRLTVT.

The rearrangement uses TRBV18 and TRBJ1-4; D call uncertain. V was pared by 1 base and J by 4 bases, with 13 bases between. Germline values: CDR1 KGHSH, CDR2 LQKENI. This CDR3 comprises 16 residues. The CDR3 reads CASSPRVTTSNEKLFF. The CDR3 DNA follows: TGTGCCAGCTCACCACGGGTAACCACCAGTAATGAAAAACTGTTTTTT. The full variable domain, its missing parts supplied by reference TRBV18 and TRBJ1-4, is NAGVMQNPRHLVRRRGQEARLRCSPMKGHSHVYWYRQLPEEGLKFMVYLQKENIIDESGMPKERFSAEFPKEGPSILRIQQVVRGDSAAYFCASSPRVTTSNEKLFFGSGTQLSVL.

The chain recombines TRBV30 with TRBJ2-7, with D unresolved. Per the germline V gene, CDR1 is GTSNPN and CDR2 is SVGIG (reference sequence). The CDR3 has 12 amino acids. The V end lost 0 bases, the J end lost 4 bases, and 7 bases lay between the germline ends. CDR3 nucleotide sequence: TGTGCCTGGAGTGTTTCCGGGTACGAGCAGTACTTC. It codes for CAWSVSGYEQYF.

J is TRBJ2-1 and V is TRBV29-1; 8 bases align to TRBD2. V trimming: 0 bases; J trimming: 8 bases; junction bases outside the gene matches: 9. From germline, CDR1 is SQVTM and CDR2 ANQGSEA. The CDR3 runs to 15 residues. The CDR3 loop is CSVEDPEREGYEQFF. The CDR3, as DNA: TGCAGCGTTGAAGACCCAGAACGGGAGGGGTATGAGCAGTTCTTC.

The DNA of the CDR3 is TGTGCCAGCTCGCCCGATCGTGTGGGGGTCGAAGCTTTCTTT. It specifies CASSPDRVGVEAFF. This chain uses TRBV18 with TRBJ1-1; D is possibly TRBD1 (5 bases). Trimming cost V 6 bases and J 8 bases, with 19 bases left between them. Germline CDR1 and CDR2: KGHSH and LQKENI. The CDR3 has 14 residues. Supplemented by reference TRBV18 and TRBJ1-1, the full variable domain reads NAGVMQNPRHLVRRRGQEARLRCSPMKGHSHVYWYRQLPEEGLKFMVYLQKENIIDESGMPKERFSAEFPKEGPSILRIQQVVRGDSAAYFCASSPDRVGVEAFFGQGTRLTVV.

This sequence joins TRBV9 and TRBJ2-3; TRBD1 is a possible D gene (6 bases). Germline lookup yields CDR1 SGDLS and CDR2 YYNGEE. The CDR3 extends over 13 amino acids. Trimming took 2 bases from V and 4 from J, leaving 8 bases between them. The CDR3 spells CASSVAGADTQYF. CDR3 nucleotides: TGTGCCAGCAGCGTCGCAGGGGCAGATACGCAGTATTTT.

This clone was recorded once. V and J are TRBV7-9 and TRBJ2-5, with 11 bases aligning to TRBD2. Trimming cost V 6 bases and J 0 bases; bases outside gene matches: 6. Germline V gene sequence: CDR1 SEHNR, CDR2 FQNEAQ (reference sequence). The CDR3 runs to 16 residues. The chain's CDR3 is CASRQLAGVYQETQYF. DNA for the CDR3: TGTGCCAGCAGACAACTAGCGGGGGTGTACCAAGAGACCCAGTACTTC.

The chain joins TRBV3-1 (or the pseudogene TRBV3-2) to TRBJ1-1; 7 bases line up with TRBD1. From germline, CDR1 is LGHDT and CDR2 YNNKEL (reference sequence). Trimming took 4 bases from V and 11 from J; bases not matched to a gene: 16. This CDR3 spans 15 amino acids. The chain's CDR3 is CASSPSGQRYPGAFF. CDR3 nucleotides: TGTGCCAGCAGCCCCTCGGGACAGAGATACCCCGGGGCTTTCTTT.

Only one count was recorded for this clone. This chain uses TRBV5-1 with TRBJ2-1, with 9 nucleotides matching TRBD1. Germline CDR1 is SGHRS and CDR2 is YFSETQ. J lost 7 bases, V lost 0 bases, and 11 bases had no gene match. The CDR3 length is 17 residues. CDR3 DNA sequence: TGCGCCAGCAGCTTGGCTCGGCGGGACAGGGCGCGAAATGAGCAGTTCTTC. Protein sequence: CASSLARRDRARNEQFF.

The chain employs TRBV27 and TRBJ2-7; 7 bases agree with TRBD1. With V trimmed by 3 bases and J by 3 bases, 2 bases remained unmatched. Looked up from germline, CDR1 is MNHEY and CDR2 is SMNVEV (reference sequence). The CDR3 has 13 residues. Written as DNA, the CDR3 is TGTGCCAGCAGTTTGGGACAGAACTACGAGCAGTACTTC. Translated: CASSLGQNYEQYF.

The chain employs TRBV6-5 and TRBJ1-2, with a tentative D call TRBD1 (5 bases). Looked up from germline, CDR1 is MNHEY and CDR2 is SVGAGI. V shed 0 bases and J shed 3 bases, with 11 bases lying between them. The CDR3 length is 15 residues. The CDR3 DNA follows: TGTGCCAGCAGTTACTCCGGGGGTGGCTACTATGGCTACACCTTC. It specifies CASSYSGGGYYGYTF.

This rearrangement joins TRBV29-1 to TRBJ2-1; 7 nucleotides agree with TRBD1. The germline V gene encodes CDR1 SQVTM and CDR2 ANQGSEA. V lost 8 bases and J lost 5; bases outside the gene matches: 9. This CDR3 region has 13 residues. CDR3 region: CSCLGTANNEQFF. As DNA, the CDR3 is TGCAGCTGCCTCGGGACAGCTAACAATGAGCAGTTCTTC.

The CDR3 protein is CASSGGGASDTQYF. DNA of the CDR3: TGTGCCAGCAGTGGCGGGGGGGCCTCAGATACGCAGTATTTT. This rearrangement joins TRBV5-6 to TRBJ2-3; TRBD2 matches at 9 bases. V lost 5 bases to trimming and J lost 4 bases; unmatched junction nucleotides: 5. Germline values: CDR1 SGHDT, CDR2 YYEEEE. CDR3 length: 14 amino acids.

This sequence joins TRBV24-1 and TRBJ2-3; the D is unclear. Germline assignment: CDR1 KGHDR and CDR2 SFDVKD. The CDR3 runs 17 residues. The germline V and J ends were trimmed by 3 bases and 1 base, with 16 bases remaining between them. The CDR3 loop is CATSDPAVPPGTDTQYF. The CDR3 nucleotides read TGTGCCACCAGTGATCCCGCCGTGCCTCCAGGCACAGATACGCAGTATTTT.

V usage is TRBV10-3 and J usage is TRBJ1-1; TRBD1 aligns across 9 bases. V gave up 8 bases and J gave up 4 bases; unmatched junction bases: 5. The length of the CDR3 is 13 residues. Germline CDR1 reads ENHRY; CDR2 reads SYGVKD. CDR3 sequence: CAIAGTGITEAFF. As DNA, the CDR3 is TGTGCCATCGCCGGGACAGGGATCACTGAAGCTTTCTTT.